This T cell receptor beta chain came from a study of T-cell reconstitution after alpha-beta-depleted transplantation in children. This clonotype was counted only a few times. Preparation of the TCRbeta library used unique molecular identifiers. TCRdb used MiXCR to reprocess the PCR reads, holding one entry per CDR3 protein. This sample has 350,000 to 450,000 distinct CDR3 sequences, with roughly 14% found just once. This CDR3 is built from 16 residues. Germline V lookup: CDR1 SEHNR, CDR2 FQNEAQ (reference sequence). V dropped 5 bases and J dropped 4; count of bases not matched to a gene: 10. The origin of this receptor is a human donor who donated a stem cell graft to a child with Fanconi anemia. The starting material was PBMCs, obtained from the stem cell graft. The V gene is TRBV7-9, the J gene TRBJ1-1; 10 bases line up with TRBD1. The CDR3 DNA is TGTGCCAGCAGCACCAGCGACCGGACAGGGGGCACTGAAGCTTTCTTT. It codes for CASSTSDRTGGTEAFF.